Presented here are 30 T cell receptor beta chains from one specimen sequenced in a study of shared clonotypes between healthy human individuals. Assay used: immunoSEQ multiplex PCR; TCRdb lists only in-frame clones, some missing. The table shows roughly 1.4 million clones, with approximately 98.5% occurring only once. Sequenced input: naive CD4+ T cells sorted from blood. Subset in this sample: CD45RA+ positively selected. These receptors came from a man aged 30-40 years in good health.

The rearrangement joins TRBV6-5 to TRBJ2-2, with D perhaps matching TRBD1 or TRBD2 (6 bases each). The CDR3 runs to 16 residues. The ends were cut back, 0 bases at V and 0 bases at J, with 8 bases in the middle. In germline, CDR1 is MNHEY, CDR2 SVGAGI. This CDR3 reads CASSYSGGPNTGELFF. Here the CDR3 DNA reads TGTGCCAGCAGTTACTCCGGGGGCCCGAACACCGGGGAGCTGTTTTTT.

This clone was detected only once. The chain carries TRBV4-1 and TRBJ2-7; 10 nucleotides align to TRBD2. Trimming cost V 4 bases and J 2 bases; bases outside gene matches: 5. Germline V lookup: CDR1 MGHRA, CDR2 YSYEKL. The CDR3 runs 15 residues. CDR3 sequence reads: CASSLGGLAPYEQYF. The CDR3 DNA reads as TGCGCCAGCAGCCTGGGGGGACTAGCGCCCTACGAGCAGTACTTC.

The V call is TRBV6-1, the J call TRBJ2-3; D unresolved. Per the germline V gene, CDR1 is MNHNS and CDR2 is SASEGT. CDR3 length: 16 amino acids. The V gene lost 2 bases and the J gene lost 1 base, with 13 bases spanning the gap. The CDR3 is CASSERRQSRTDTQYF. The CDR3 DNA sequence: TGTGCCAGCAGTGAAAGGAGACAAAGCCGCACAGATACGCAGTATTTT.

This clone was recorded once. This chain links TRBV5-1 with TRBJ2-7; TRBD2 matches 8 bases. CDR1 is SGHRS and CDR2 is YFSETQ in the germline V gene. There are 15 residues in the CDR3. J lost 7 bases, V lost 3 bases, and 12 bases had no gene match. CDR3 residues: CASSWTGGAPKEQYF. The CDR3 DNA is TGCGCCAGCAGCTGGACGGGGGGGGCGCCGAAGGAGCAGTACTTC. Using reference TRBV5-1 and TRBJ2-7 for the parts outside the CDR3, the full variable domain is KAGVTQTPRYLIKTRGQQVTLSCSPISGHRSVSWYQQTPGQGLQFLFEYFSETQRNKGNFPGRFSGRQFSNSRSEMNVSTLELGDSALYLCASSWTGGAPKEQYFGPGTRLTVT.

The chain combines TRBV5-1 with TRBJ1-2; D possibly corresponds to TRBD1 (6 bases). Trimming left V 0 bases short and J 7 bases short, with 13 bases between. Germline V gives CDR1 SGHRS, CDR2 YFSETQ. The CDR3 contains 14 residues. The CDR3 loop reads CASSLDGQTVGYTF. CDR3 nucleotide sequence: TGCGCCAGCAGCTTGGACGGACAGACAGTTGGCTACACCTTC.

The CDR3 sequence is CASRVWDPNQPQHF. The CDR3, as DNA: TGTGCCAGCAGGGTCTGGGACCCTAATCAGCCCCAGCATTTT. The chain combines TRBV11-3 with TRBJ1-5, with TRBD1 as a possible D gene (5 bases). V lost 6 bases and J lost 4, with 13 bases in between. CDR3 length equals 14 residues. Germline V lookup: CDR1 SGHNT, CDR2 YENEEA.

The gene calls are TRBV16 and TRBJ2-3, with D tentatively TRBD1 or TRBD2 (5 bases each). From germline, CDR1 is KGHSY and CDR2 FQNENV. CDR3 length equals 15 residues. V lost 4 bases and J 2 bases, leaving 13 bases between the germline ends. This chain's CDR3 is CASSPRWGNTDTQYF. As DNA, the CDR3 is TGTGCCAGCAGCCCCCGGTGGGGGAACACAGATACGCAGTATTTT.

The rearrangement links TRBV19 to TRBJ2-7; 10 nucleotides line up with TRBD2. CDR3 size: 17 residues. Germline V gives CDR1 LNHDA, CDR2 SQIVND (reference sequence). V trimming: 9 bases; J trimming: 4 bases; junction bases outside the gene matches: 18. For the CDR3, the DNA is TGTGCCAGAAAAAGGGCAGGGGATTCTAGCGGGAGTTACGAGCAGTACTTC. Protein product: CARKRAGDSSGSYEQYF.

V gene TRBV5-1 combines with J gene TRBJ2-3, with D perhaps TRBD2 (5 bases). The CDR3 is 14 amino acids. Germline assignment: CDR1 SGHRS and CDR2 YFSETQ. Trimming pared 0 bases from V and 4 bases from J, leaving 9 bases between. The DNA for the CDR3 is TGCGCCAGCAGCTTGGGGACTGTTGCAGATACGCAGTATTTT. Translated, it gives CASSLGTVADTQYF.

The chain combines TRBV7-9 with TRBJ2-7; 10 bases line up with TRBD2. This CDR3 comprises 14 residues. CDR1 is SEHNR and CDR2 is FQNEAQ in the germline V gene (reference sequence). V was pared by 4 bases and J by 5 bases, with 5 bases of the junction left unmatched. The CDR3 nucleotides are TGTGCCAGCAGCTACCTAGCGGGAGCTAACGAGCAGTACTTC. Its protein is CASSYLAGANEQYF.

On this clone itself: The same CDR3 can be traced to other DNA sequences in this sample. This chain links TRBV6-1 with TRBJ1-2; D is possibly TRBD1 (6 bases). The length of the CDR3 is 13 residues. Germline lookup yields CDR1 MNHNS and CDR2 SASEGT. V shed 5 bases and J shed 2 bases, with 9 bases lying between them. DNA of the CDR3: TGTGCCAGCAGTTTACAGGGAAACTATGGCTACACCTTC. It yields the protein CASSLQGNYGYTF.

The CDR3: CASSNSGTGEEKLFF. The DNA for the CDR3 is TGTGCCAGCTCGAACTCCGGGACAGGGGAAGAAAAACTGTTTTTT. The chain employs TRBV18 and TRBJ1-4, with TRBD1 matching 10 bases. J lost 8 bases, V lost 6 bases, and 9 bases had no gene match. The CDR3 covers 15 residues. Germline V gene data show CDR1 as KGHSH and CDR2 as LQKENI. Variable domain in full (rest from reference TRBV18 and TRBJ1-4): NAGVMQNPRHLVRRRGQEARLRCSPMKGHSHVYWYRQLPEEGLKFMVYLQKENIIDESGMPKERFSAEFPKEGPSILRIQQVVRGDSAAYFCASSNSGTGEEKLFFGSGTQLSVL.

This clone was seen a handful of times. Other DNA sequences of this sample code for an identical CDR3. This chain links TRBV5-1 with TRBJ1-3, with a weak D call TRBD1 (6 bases). The CDR3 has 15 residues. Trimming took 0 bases from V and 0 from J, leaving 7 bases between them. The V gene's germline CDR1 is SGHRS and CDR2 YFSETQ. For the CDR3, the DNA is TGCGCCAGCAGCTTGGGGACAGTCTCTGGAAACACCATATATTTT. Protein sequence: CASSLGTVSGNTIYF. Full variable domain (outside the CDR3, taken from reference TRBV5-1 and TRBJ1-3): KAGVTQTPRYLIKTRGQQVTLSCSPISGHRSVSWYQQTPGQGLQFLFEYFSETQRNKGNFPGRFSGRQFSNSRSEMNVSTLELGDSALYLCASSLGTVSGNTIYFGEGSWLTVV.

The genes are TRBV10-2 and TRBJ1-6, with 8 bases matching TRBD1. This CDR3 is built from 14 residues. Germline assignment: CDR1 WSHSY and CDR2 SAAADI. V shed 7 bases, J shed 7 bases, and the junction held 6 bases outside the gene matches. The CDR3 bases are TGCGCCAGCACAGGGGGCCAGGAGAATTCACCCCTCCACTTT. Its protein is CASTGGQENSPLHF.

The gene calls are TRBV11-2 and TRBJ2-7, with D perhaps TRBD1 (6 bases). CDR1 and CDR2 (germline): SGHAT, FQNNGV. The CDR3 is 15 residues long. V gave up 5 bases and J gave up 6 bases, with 20 bases separating them. CDR3 sequence: CASSPNRARYGEQYF. The CDR3 DNA sequence: TGTGCCAGCAGCCCTAACAGGGCCCGGTATGGCGAGCAGTACTTC.

The rearrangement uses TRBV7-6 and TRBJ2-1; D is uncertain. Trimming left V 5 bases short and J 8 bases short, with 4 bases between. From germline, CDR1 is SGHVS and CDR2 FNYEAQ. This CDR3 has 10 amino acids. The CDR3 loop is CASSPHEQFF. The CDR3 DNA reads as TGTGCCAGCAGCCCTCATGAGCAGTTCTTC. The full variable domain, in which reference TRBV7-6 and TRBJ2-1 provide the parts outside the CDR3, is GAGVSQSPRYKVTKRGQDVALRCDPISGHVSLYWYRQALGQGPEFLTYFNYEAQQDKSGLPNDRFSAERPEGSISTLTIQRTEQRDSAMYRCASSPHEQFFGPGTRLTVL.

The rearrangement joins TRBV6-5 to TRBJ2-1; 8 bases align to TRBD1. The V gene end was trimmed by 2 bases and the J gene end by 10 bases; junction bases not matched to a gene: 4. Germline CDR1 is MNHEY and CDR2 is SVGAGI. The CDR3 runs to 13 residues. Here the CDR3 reads CASSYGQGREQFF. For the CDR3, the DNA is TGTGCCAGCAGTTACGGACAGGGCCGGGAGCAGTTCTTC.

V and J are TRBV11-1 and TRBJ1-1; 7 bases are a match to TRBD1. Germline V gene lookup returns CDR1 SGHAT and CDR2 FQDESV (reference sequence). The CDR3 sequence is 16 residues long. Germline trimming cut 5 bases from V and 0 bases from J; bases unmatched to any gene: 9. The chain's CDR3 is CASSPRRTGMNTEAFF. The DNA for the CDR3 is TGTGCCAGCAGCCCCCGACGGACAGGCATGAACACTGAAGCTTTCTTT. The entire variable domain, with the rest obtained from reference TRBV11-1 and TRBJ1-1, is as follows: EAEVAQSPRYKITEKSQAVAFWCDPISGHATLYWYRQILGQGPELLVQFQDESVVDDSQLPKDRFSAERLKGVDSTLKIQPAELGDSAMYLCASSPRRTGMNTEAFFGQGTRLTVV.

V usage is TRBV4-3 and J usage is TRBJ2-7; 8 bases map to TRBD2. This CDR3 is built from 18 residues. CDR1 is LGHNA and CDR2 is YSLEER in the germline V gene. V was clipped by 0 bases and J by 6 bases; unmatched bases: 16. DNA of the CDR3: TGCGCCAGCAGCCAAGACCCTCCTAAGGGACTAGTCGTACGCGAGCAGTACTTC. Protein product: CASSQDPPKGLVVREQYF.

This sequence joins TRBV27 and TRBJ2-7; TRBD1 aligns across 7 bases. Germline CDR1 and CDR2: MNHEY and SMNVEV (reference sequence). V lost 3 bases, J lost 2 bases, and 7 bases stayed unmatched. The CDR3 has 15 residues. The CDR3 bases are TGTGCCAGCAGTTTCCGGGGACAGAACCCCTACGAGCAGTACTTC. Translating it yields CASSFRGQNPYEQYF.

The chain joins TRBV7-9 to TRBJ1-4; TRBD1 might be the D (5 bases). Trimming left V 5 bases short and J 8 bases short, with 12 bases between. Germline CDR1 is SEHNR and CDR2 is FQNEAQ (reference sequence). The CDR3 runs 13 residues. CDR3 bases: TGTGCCAGCAGCGCCCGAGGGGAGGAAAAACTGTTTTTT. As protein: CASSARGEEKLFF.

This sequence joins TRBV30 and TRBJ1-1; 10 positions match TRBD1. Losses at the gene ends were 1 base for V and 1 base for J; bases not matched to a gene: 9. Germline CDR1 and CDR2: GTSNPN and SVGIG (reference sequence). The CDR3 runs 17 residues. The CDR3 reads CAWSAGTGVAWNTEAFF. CDR3 sequence (DNA): TGTGCCTGGAGTGCCGGGACAGGGGTTGCGTGGAACACTGAAGCTTTCTTT.

The chain links TRBV11-1 to TRBJ2-1; either TRBD1 or TRBD2 may fit D (5 bases each). The CDR3 consists of 15 residues. The germline CDR1 and CDR2 sequences are SGHAT and FQDESV (reference sequence). V lost 6 bases and J 7 bases, leaving 19 bases between the germline ends. The CDR3 DNA reads as TGTGCCAGCAGTCCGCGGACCGAGGGGCGAAATGAGCAGTTCTTC. Protein product: CASSPRTEGRNEQFF.

The CDR3 DNA sequence: TGTGCCAGCAGTTACGCGACAGGGCCCGGGGGGGAGACCCAGTACTTC. This translates into CASSYATGPGGETQYF. V gene TRBV6-6 combines with J gene TRBJ2-5, with D perhaps TRBD1 or TRBD2 (7 bases each). V was cut by 2 bases and J by 5 bases, with 18 bases left in between. The germline V gene has CDR1 MNHNY and CDR2 SVGAGI (reference sequence). The CDR3 has 16 residues.

This clone was recorded once. The gene calls are TRBV6-5 and TRBJ2-1; D not resolved. Germline-derived CDR1 and CDR2 are MNHEY and SVGAGI. V was shortened by 6 bases and J by 11 bases, with 14 bases between the two germline ends. This CDR3 region has 12 residues. The CDR3 region has the DNA TGTGCCAGCAGCCAAAACGGGCTTAAGCAGTTCTTC. Its protein is CASSQNGLKQFF.

The genes are TRBV15 and TRBJ2-2; D not certain. CDR1 and CDR2 (germline): LNHNV, YYDKDF (reference sequence). This CDR3 has 13 residues. V was cut by 0 bases and J by 8 bases, with 7 bases left in between. Here the CDR3 reads CATSRDKSGELFF. The DNA of the CDR3 is TGTGCCACCAGCAGAGATAAAAGTGGGGAGCTGTTTTTT.

The V call is TRBV6-6, the J call TRBJ1-1; no clear D. This CDR3 contains 13 residues. Trimming removed 2 bases at V and 0 bases at J, with 4 bases between. In germline, CDR1 is MNHNY, CDR2 SVGAGI (reference sequence). In nucleotides, the CDR3 is TGTGCCAGCAGTTACCAAATGAACACTGAAGCTTTCTTT. Translating it yields CASSYQMNTEAFF.

This clone was seen once. The rearrangement joins TRBV6-5 to TRBJ1-2, with 7 bases identical to TRBD1. The trim removed 5 bases at V and 5 bases at J, leaving 8 bases unmatched. CDR1 MNHEY and CDR2 SVGAGI come from the germline V gene. The CDR3 contains 14 residues. This chain's CDR3 is CASSNYRGGYGYTF. The CDR3 DNA sequence: TGTGCCAGCAGTAACTACAGGGGAGGTTATGGCTACACCTTC.

This rearrangement joins TRBV15 to TRBJ2-2; 12 bases are shared with TRBD1. Germline loops: CDR1 LNHNV, CDR2 YYDKDF (reference sequence). The ends lost 2 bases at V and 7 bases at J; junction bases unmatched: 5. The CDR3 sequence is 16 residues long. The CDR3 DNA reads TGTGCCACCAGCAGATGGGGACAGGGGGCGGACGGGGAGCTGTTTTTT. Encoded protein: CATSRWGQGADGELFF.

As for this clone: The same CDR3 is also encoded by other DNA sequences in this sample. The V gene is TRBV7-2, the J gene TRBJ2-1; no clear D. The CDR3 loop spans 13 amino acids. V lost 1 base and J 4 bases, leaving 5 bases between the germline ends. From germline, CDR1 is SGHTA and CDR2 FQGNSA. The DNA of the CDR3 is TGTGCCAGCAGCTTAGGGCGGTACAATGAGCAGTTCTTC. Its translation: CASSLGRYNEQFF.